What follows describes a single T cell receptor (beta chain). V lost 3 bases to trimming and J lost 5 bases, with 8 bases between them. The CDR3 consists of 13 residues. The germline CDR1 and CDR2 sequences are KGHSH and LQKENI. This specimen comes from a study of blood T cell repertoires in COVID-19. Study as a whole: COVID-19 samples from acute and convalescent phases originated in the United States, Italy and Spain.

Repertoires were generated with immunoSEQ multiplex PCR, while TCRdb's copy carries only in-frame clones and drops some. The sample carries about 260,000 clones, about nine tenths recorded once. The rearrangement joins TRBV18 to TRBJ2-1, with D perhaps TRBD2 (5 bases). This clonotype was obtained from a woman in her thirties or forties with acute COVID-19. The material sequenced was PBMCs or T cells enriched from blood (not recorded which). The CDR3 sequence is CASSPPGNNEQFF. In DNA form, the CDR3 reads TGTGCCAGCTCACCTCCCGGGAACAATGAGCAGTTCTTC.